These 27 T cell receptor beta chains share one sample of origin, sequenced in a study of blood T cell repertoires in COVID-19. Data came from immunoSEQ multiplex PCR; TCRdb stores just in-frame clones and leaves some out. The repertoire consists of 70,000 or so clones, with around nine tenths occurring once and the leading ten covering 15% to 20%. Material for sequencing was peripheral blood. The receptors shown here come from an elderly woman with acute or convalescent COVID-19.

The chain employs TRBV2 and TRBJ1-1; D perhaps matches TRBD1 (6 bases). This CDR3 has 14 amino acids. CDR1 SNHLY and CDR2 FYNNEI come from the germline V gene. Between the trimmed V and J ends, which lost 2 bases and 5 bases, there was a span of 12 bases. The CDR3 sequence is CASSEQGRGTEAFF. DNA for the CDR3: TGTGCCAGCAGTGAACAGGGGCGGGGGACTGAAGCTTTCTTT.

CDR3 residues: CASSPDWEETQYF. The CDR3 coding sequence is TGTGCCAGCAGCCCCGACTGGGAAGAGACCCAGTACTTC. This chain links TRBV12-3 or TRBV12-4 with TRBJ2-5; D gene unclear. The CDR3 is 13 amino acids. V was trimmed by 6 bases and J by 3 bases, leaving 11 bases between them.

The sample holds many counts of this clone. The chain links TRBV19 to TRBJ2-7, with D perhaps matching TRBD2 (6 bases). CDR3 length: 15 residues. Per germline, CDR1 LNHDA and CDR2 SQIVND (reference sequence). The ends were cut back, 3 bases at V and 1 base at J, with 13 bases in the middle. DNA for the CDR3: TGTGCCAGTAGTATCGGGGGAGGAGTTTCCTACGAGCAGTACTTC. It codes for CASSIGGGVSYEQYF.

The chain joins TRBV5-1 to TRBJ2-2; 9 bases map to TRBD1. CDR1 and CDR2 (germline): SGHRS, YFSETQ. Germline trimming cut 4 bases from V and 7 bases from J; bases unmatched to any gene: 5. The CDR3 sequence is 14 residues long. The CDR3 region has the DNA TGCGCCAGCAGCCCCGGGACAGGGAGCGGGGAGCTGTTTTTT. Translation gives CASSPGTGSGELFF.

The rearrangement joins TRBV19 to TRBJ2-7; 7 positions agree with TRBD2. The CDR3 spans 16 residues. The V and J ends lost 5 bases and 7 bases, in that order; junction bases with no gene match: 17. Germline lookup yields CDR1 LNHDA and CDR2 SQIVND (reference sequence). The CDR3 spells CASSSPGGSGIGEQYF. The CDR3 bases are TGTGCCAGTAGTTCCCCCGGGGGGAGCGGGATTGGTGAGCAGTACTTC.

The chain combines TRBV7-2 with TRBJ2-5; TRBD1 aligns across 10 bases. The CDR3 contains 15 residues. V lost 3 bases to trimming and J lost 5 bases; unmatched junction nucleotides: 6. Germline V CDR1 and CDR2: SGHTA, FQGNSA. The chain's CDR3 is CASSLQTGGYETQYF. The CDR3 DNA reads as TGTGCCAGCAGCTTGCAGACAGGGGGCTACGAGACCCAGTACTTC.

The chain has TRBV20-1 and TRBJ2-1, with 7 bases that match TRBD1. V gave up 3 bases and J gave up 13 bases; unmatched junction bases: 9. The CDR3 contains 12 residues. Germline loops: CDR1 DFQATT, CDR2 SNEGSKA (reference sequence). CDR3 loop: CSASGQETPQFF. CDR3 DNA sequence: TGCAGTGCTAGTGGACAGGAGACTCCCCAGTTCTTC.

The chain links TRBV5-1 to TRBJ1-1, with 7 nucleotides matching TRBD1. Germline V gives CDR1 SGHRS, CDR2 YFSETQ. This CDR3 has 13 residues. J was trimmed by 4 bases and V by 0 bases; bases with no gene match: 0. Here the CDR3 reads CASSLEGATEAFF. The CDR3 DNA sequence: TGCGCCAGCAGCTTGGAGGGGGCCACTGAAGCTTTCTTT. Based on the CDR3 plus reference TRBV5-1 and TRBJ1-1, the full variable domain is KAGVTQTPRYLIKTRGQQVTLSCSPISGHRSVSWYQQTPGQGLQFLFEYFSETQRNKGNFPGRFSGRQFSNSRSEMNVSTLELGDSALYLCASSLEGATEAFFGQGTRLTVV.

The genes are TRBV27 and TRBJ2-3; D is unclear. CDR3 length: 13 amino acids. Germline V lookup: CDR1 MNHEY, CDR2 SMNVEV (reference sequence). V shed 5 bases and J shed 2 bases, with 8 bases lying between them. Written as DNA, the CDR3 is TGTGCCAGCAGTCAAACTTACACAGATACGCAGTATTTT. Protein product: CASSQTYTDTQYF.

The chain carries TRBV12-3 or TRBV12-4 and TRBJ2-3, with a weak D call TRBD1 (5 bases). The CDR3 extends over 12 amino acids. V lost 6 bases and J 6 bases, leaving 10 bases between the germline ends. As DNA, the CDR3 is TGTGCCAGCAGAGGGGCGCTTGATACGCAGTATTTT. It codes for CASRGALDTQYF.

This chain connects TRBV12-3 or TRBV12-4 to TRBJ1-2, with D maybe TRBD1 (6 bases). The CDR3 contains 13 residues. V lost 3 bases and J lost 6, with 11 bases in between. CDR3 nucleotide sequence: TGTGCCAGCAGTTTGCGGGGGGGCAATGGCTACACCTTC. Protein: CASSLRGGNGYTF.

The chain joins TRBV24-1 to TRBJ2-7, with a tentative D call TRBD1 (7 bases). Trimming took off 3 bases at V and 6 bases at J, with 17 bases between the two ends. CDR1 and CDR2 (germline): KGHDR, SFDVKD. This CDR3 has 15 amino acids. As DNA, the CDR3 is TGTGCCACCAGTGATCCCCGGCAGGGGGGTACCGAGCAGTACTTC. As protein: CATSDPRQGGTEQYF.

The chain employs TRBV12-5 and TRBJ2-1; TRBD2 aligns across 14 bases. Germline V gene sequence: CDR1 LGHNT, CDR2 FRNRAP. The CDR3 loop spans 20 amino acids. The V segment lost 2 bases and the J segment 0 bases; nucleotides outside the gene matches: 9. The CDR3 DNA reads TGTGCTAGTGGTTTGACCGGACTAGCGGGAGGCTTTAGCTCCTACAATGAGCAGTTCTTC. Translated, it gives CASGLTGLAGGFSSYNEQFF.

The chain combines TRBV3-1 (or the pseudogene TRBV3-2) with TRBJ2-1; 11 nucleotides align to TRBD2. Germline trimming cut 6 bases from V and 5 bases from J; bases unmatched to any gene: 9. CDR3 length: 16 residues. Germline V CDR1 and CDR2: LGHDT, YNNKEL (reference sequence). CDR3 in amino acids: CASRALAGASNNEQFF. The CDR3 DNA follows: TGTGCCAGCAGAGCACTAGCGGGGGCATCAAACAATGAGCAGTTCTTC.

The chain is built from TRBV28 and TRBJ1-3; D may be TRBD1 (5 bases). Trimming took 3 bases from V and 1 from J, leaving 10 bases between them. The germline V gene encodes CDR1 MDHEN and CDR2 SYDVKM. The CDR3 runs to 15 residues. The CDR3 nucleotides read TGTGCCAGCAGTTTCGGGGGTCTATCTGGAAACACCATATATTTT. This codes for CASSFGGLSGNTIYF.

V is TRBV10-3 and J is TRBJ2-7; TRBD2 aligns across 11 bases. Germline CDR1 and CDR2: ENHRY and SYGVKD. With V trimmed by 5 bases and J by 2 bases, 5 bases remained unmatched. The CDR3 covers 15 residues. DNA for the CDR3: TGTGCCATCAGTACCGGGACTAGCGGTGCCTACGAGCAGTACTTC. Its protein product is CAISTGTSGAYEQYF.

The chain combines TRBV27 with TRBJ2-5; perhaps TRBD1 as D (5 bases). V was trimmed by 1 base and J by 7 bases, leaving 13 bases between them. The germline V gene has CDR1 MNHEY and CDR2 SMNVEV (reference sequence). The CDR3 sequence is 14 residues long. The CDR3 reads CASSLLGVPGTQYF. The CDR3 DNA is TGTGCCAGCAGTTTATTAGGGGTGCCGGGGACCCAGTACTTC.

This chain links TRBV7-9 with TRBJ2-3; D remains ambiguous. Germline CDR1 reads SEHNR; CDR2 reads FQNEAQ (reference sequence). V was clipped by 5 bases and J by 0 bases, with 12 bases between them. The CDR3 has 15 residues. The CDR3 reads CASSPSAQSTDTQYF. CDR3 nucleotide sequence: TGTGCCAGCAGCCCCAGCGCCCAGAGCACAGATACGCAGTATTTT.

This chain joins TRBV11-1 and TRBJ2-5; 11 bases line up with TRBD1. Germline V gene sequence: CDR1 SGHAT, CDR2 FQDESV (reference sequence). J lost 1 base, V lost 6 bases, and 4 bases had no gene match. The CDR3 sequence is 15 residues long. This CDR3 reads CASRRGTGGQETQYF. CDR3 bases: TGTGCCAGCAGACGGGGGACAGGGGGCCAAGAGACCCAGTACTTC.

This clone was detected a few times. The chain couples TRBV6-5 to TRBJ2-5; 10 bases fit TRBD1. V shed 6 bases and J 6 bases; nucleotides not matched to a gene: 4. The CDR3 length is 13 residues. Germline V CDR1 and CDR2: MNHEY, SVGAGI. CDR3 nucleotides: TGTGCCAGCAGACAGACAGGGGGCAAGACCCAGTACTTC. Amino acid sequence: CASRQTGGKTQYF.

The chain has TRBV29-1 and TRBJ2-7; D ambiguous. Germline CDR1 SQVTM, CDR2 ANQGSEA. This CDR3 comprises 11 residues. Trimming pared 2 bases from V and 4 bases from J, leaving 6 bases between. This chain's CDR3 is CSVETEYEQYF. CDR3 nucleotide sequence: TGCAGCGTTGAAACAGAATACGAGCAGTACTTC.

V is TRBV6-2 or TRBV6-3 and J is TRBJ2-4; the match to TRBD2 covers 10 bases. The CDR3 length is 21 residues. Germline V gene data show CDR1 as MNHEY and CDR2 as SVGEGT. J was trimmed by 0 bases and V by 2 bases; bases with no gene match: 16. In nucleotides, the CDR3 is TGTGCCAGCAGTTACCAATTTGGACTAGCGGTCCGCCTCCTAGCCAAAAACATTCAGTACTTC. The encoded protein is CASSYQFGLAVRLLAKNIQYF.

The chain uses TRBV27 and TRBJ2-2; the match to TRBD2 covers 10 bases. The junction had 0 bases not matched to a gene; V was cut back by 9 bases and J by 5 bases. The CDR3 totals 12 residues. Germline CDR1 reads MNHEY; CDR2 reads SMNVEV (reference sequence). This CDR3 reads CASSGGTGELFF. CDR3 DNA: TGTGCCAGTAGCGGGGGGACCGGGGAGCTGTTTTTT.

This clone occurred once. The V and J genes are TRBV6-5 and TRBJ2-3, with D tentatively TRBD1 (5 bases). CDR1 is MNHEY and CDR2 is SVGAGI in the germline V gene. This CDR3 is built from 13 residues. V was clipped by 6 bases and J by 2 bases, with 9 bases between them. The CDR3: CASRRQPTDTQYF. The CDR3 DNA is TGTGCCAGCAGACGACAGCCCACAGATACGCAGTATTTT.

The chain links TRBV6-1 to TRBJ1-1; TRBD1 might be the D (5 bases). V lost 2 bases and J 0 bases, leaving 7 bases between the germline ends. In germline, CDR1 is MNHNS, CDR2 SASEGT. The CDR3 extends over 14 amino acids. CDR3 in DNA: TGTGCCAGCAGTGAAATCAGGGTGAACACTGAAGCTTTCTTT. This translates into CASSEIRVNTEAFF.

The chain's CDR3 is CASSQTGMGYGNTIYF. In DNA form, the CDR3 reads TGTGCCAGCAGTCAGACAGGAATGGGCTATGGAAACACCATATATTTT. This chain joins TRBV28 and TRBJ1-3, with TRBD1 as a possible D gene (6 bases). The CDR3 runs 16 residues. The germline V gene encodes CDR1 MDHEN and CDR2 SYDVKM. The ends were cut back, 5 bases at V and 3 bases at J, with 17 bases in the middle.

The genes are TRBV7-2 and TRBJ2-1, with 9 bases matching TRBD2. Germline CDR1 reads SGHTA; CDR2 reads FQGNSA. The CDR3 runs to 15 residues. Trimming at V came to 6 bases and at J to 8 bases, leaving 11 bases not matched to a gene. CDR3: CASRQTSGLSDEQFF. CDR3 nucleotide sequence: TGTGCCAGCAGACAGACTAGCGGCCTTTCCGATGAGCAGTTCTTC.